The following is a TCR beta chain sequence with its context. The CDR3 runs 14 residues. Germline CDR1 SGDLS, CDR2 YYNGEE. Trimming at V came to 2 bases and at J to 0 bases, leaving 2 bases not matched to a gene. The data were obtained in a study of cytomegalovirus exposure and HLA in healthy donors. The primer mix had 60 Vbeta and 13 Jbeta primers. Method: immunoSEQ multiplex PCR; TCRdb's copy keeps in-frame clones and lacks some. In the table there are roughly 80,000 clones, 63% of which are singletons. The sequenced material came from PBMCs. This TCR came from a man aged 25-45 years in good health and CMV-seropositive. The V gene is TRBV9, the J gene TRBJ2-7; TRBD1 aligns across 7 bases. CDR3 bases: TGTGCCAGCAGCGTGCAGGGGGACTCCTACGAGCAGTACTTC. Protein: CASSVQGDSYEQYF.